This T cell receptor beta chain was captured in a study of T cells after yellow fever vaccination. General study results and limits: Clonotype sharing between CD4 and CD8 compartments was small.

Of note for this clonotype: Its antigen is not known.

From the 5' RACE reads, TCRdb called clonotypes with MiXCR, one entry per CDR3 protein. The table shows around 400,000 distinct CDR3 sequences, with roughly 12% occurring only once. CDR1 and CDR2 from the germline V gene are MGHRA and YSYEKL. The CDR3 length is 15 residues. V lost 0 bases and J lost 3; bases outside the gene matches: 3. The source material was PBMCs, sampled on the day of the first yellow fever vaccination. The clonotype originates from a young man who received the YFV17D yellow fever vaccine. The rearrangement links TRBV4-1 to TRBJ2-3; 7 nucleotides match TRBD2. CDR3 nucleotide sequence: TGCGCCAGCAGCCAAGAGTGGGGGGGTACAGATACGCAGTATTTT. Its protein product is CASSQEWGGTDTQYF.